A selection of T cell receptor beta chains follows, all from one sample in a study of T cell repertoires in cytomegalovirus infection. TCRdb itself ran the reads through MiXCR, one entry per CDR3 protein. The sample holds over 200,000 distinct CDR3 sequences; roughly 13% are singletons and the top ten take around 8.7%. Source material: PBMCs. The receptor source for this set is a human donor in good health (CMV status not recorded). Some clones in this sample may be carry-over from other donors' samples. The CDR3 runs from the conserved cysteine through the conserved F or W. The D gene is left open where the match is weak. Where a row states a size, it is once, few, many or the class of an expanded clone; other rows omit it.

CDR3nt,CDR3aa,j_gene,len,v_gene,d_gene,abundance
TGTGCCAGTAGTACCGACAGGTACAATCAGCCCCAGCATTTT,CASSTDRYNQPQHF,TRBJ1-5,14,TRBV19,NA,NA
TGTGCCAGCAGCTCAGGGGACAGGGACTCTCAGCCCCAGCATTTT,CASSSGDRDSQPQHF,TRBJ1-5,15,TRBV7-2,TRBD1,many
TGCAGTGCTAGTAACGGATACAATCAGCCCCAGCATTTT,CSASNGYNQPQHF,TRBJ1-5,13,TRBV20-1,NA,NA
TGTGCCAGCAGCCCATTGTCTAGGGACAACTCCTACGAGCAGTACTTC,CASSPLSRDNSYEQYF,TRBJ2-7,16,TRBV11-2,NA,many
TGTGCCAGCAAGTGGGGACACGGGAATCAGCCCCAGCATTTT,CASKWGHGNQPQHF,TRBJ1-5,14,TRBV12-3/TRBV12-4,NA,NA
TGTGCCAGCAGTTACCACGTACGGTTTATGGAAAAACTGTTTTTT,CASSYHVRFMEKLFF,TRBJ1-4,15,TRBV6-7,NA,many
TGTGCCAGCAGCCCTGGACAGAGTTGGGCGAGTGAAGCTTTCTTT,CASSPGQSWASEAFF,TRBJ1-1,15,TRBV7-8,NA,many
TGTGCCAGCAGTTTATTAGGAGGCGGGGAGGGATCAGAGGAGCAGTTCTTC,CASSLLGGGEGSEEQFF,TRBJ2-1,17,TRBV28,TRBD2,NA
TGCGCCAGCAGCCAAGAGTTGGGCTTGGGAAGAGGCACCGGGGAGCTGTTTTTT,CASSQELGLGRGTGELFF,TRBJ2-2,18,TRBV4-1,NA,NA
TGCAGCGTTGTCCCGACTAGGAAGTACAATGAGCAGTTCTTC,CSVVPTRKYNEQFF,TRBJ2-1,14,TRBV29-1,NA,NA
TGTGCCACCAGTGAGCGGGACAGCACCCAAGAGACCCAGTACTTC,CATSERDSTQETQYF,TRBJ2-5,15,TRBV24-1,NA,NA
TGCAGTGCTAGAGATCTCAAAGGCGCGGGTCACGAGCAGTACTTC,CSARDLKGAGHEQYF,TRBJ2-7,15,TRBV20-1,NA,NA
TGTGCCAGCAGCCCGACAGTCCCCACAGATACGCAGTATTTT,CASSPTVPTDTQYF,TRBJ2-3,14,TRBV7-9,NA,few
TGTGCCAGCAGCTTAGCTGTCTCCCGGATCTCTGGAAACACCATATATTTT,CASSLAVSRISGNTIYF,TRBJ1-3,17,TRBV7-8,NA,many
TGTGCCAGCAGCTCGGGACTAGAGAGAACCTTCGGGGAGCTGTTTTTT,CASSSGLERTFGELFF,TRBJ2-2,16,TRBV11-1,TRBD2,NA
TGTGCCAGCATGGTGCGGGGGGTTACAGATACGCAGTATTTT,CASMVRGVTDTQYF,TRBJ2-3,14,TRBV7-2,TRBD2,few
TGTGCCAGCGGGAAACAGGGGGTACTAAGCACAGATACGCAGTATTTT,CASGKQGVLSTDTQYF,TRBJ2-3,16,TRBV27,TRBD1,many
TGTGCCAGCAGCTTAGACCTGGAAGCGGGGCACTACAATGAGCAGTTCTTC,CASSLDLEAGHYNEQFF,TRBJ2-1,17,TRBV7-2,TRBD2,many
TGCAGCGTTTATTCGGAAAAACTGTTTTTT,CSVYSEKLFF,TRBJ1-4,10,TRBV29-1,NA,once
TGTGCCAGCACCCGCCGTGGCTACACCTTC,CASTRRGYTF,TRBJ1-2,10,TRBV5-8,NA,NA
TGTGCCAGCAGTTCGCGGGGCTACACCTTC,CASSSRGYTF,TRBJ1-2,10,TRBV28,NA,many
TGTGCCAGCAATACGATGATTAGCAATCAGCCCCAGCATTTT,CASNTMISNQPQHF,TRBJ1-5,14,TRBV6-1,NA,many
TGTGCCAGCTCACCAGGGCGGGAGGCGGAGACCCAGTACTTC,CASSPGREAETQYF,TRBJ2-5,14,TRBV18,TRBD2,many
TGCAGCGTTGACCGAGGGATTCAAGAGACCCAGTACTTC,CSVDRGIQETQYF,TRBJ2-5,13,TRBV29-1,NA,NA
TGTGCCGGGCGGACATCCTACAATGAGCAGTTCTTC,CAGRTSYNEQFF,TRBJ2-1,12,TRBV6-1,NA,many
TGTGCCAGCAGTGAATCAAAGGGGGGGGGGGGCGGGGAGACCCAGTACTTC,CASSESKGGGGGETQYF,TRBJ2-5,17,TRBV25-1,NA,NA
TGCGCCAGCAGCCAAGGTCTTGCCCGGGAGACAATGACCTACGAGCAGTACTTC,CASSQGLARETMTYEQYF,TRBJ2-7,18,TRBV4-3,NA,NA
TGTGCCAGCAGCTTAGACACAGGTTATCAGCCCCAGCATTTT,CASSLDTGYQPQHF,TRBJ1-5,14,TRBV7-9,NA,many
TGCAGTGCGGGGCGGCTAGATCCGTTCACCGGGGAGCTGTTTTTT,CSAGRLDPFTGELFF,TRBJ2-2,15,TRBV20-1,NA,NA
TGCAGTGCTAGAGAACAGGTTAATGAAAAACTGTTTTTT,CSAREQVNEKLFF,TRBJ1-4,13,TRBV20-1,NA,NA
TGTGCCAGCAGGACTTTCCCCTCGAACACCGGGGAGCTGTTTTTT,CASRTFPSNTGELFF,TRBJ2-2,15,TRBV5-5,NA,NA
TGTGCCAGCAGCCCCCCCGGTGGAGGCGTGAACACTGAAGCTTTCTTT,CASSPPGGGVNTEAFF,TRBJ1-1,16,TRBV25-1,NA,NA
TGTGCCAGCAGCTTAGCGCACAGAACCGGTCAGCCCCAGCATTTT,CASSLAHRTGQPQHF,TRBJ1-5,15,TRBV7-2,NA,many
TGTGCCAGCATCCCTGGGGCGGGAACGGGGGCTTTCTTT,CASIPGAGTGAFF,TRBJ1-1,13,TRBV28,NA,many
TGTGCCAGCAGCTTAACGCCCCCCGGGACACTCCAAGAGACCCAGTACTTC,CASSLTPPGTLQETQYF,TRBJ2-5,17,TRBV7-3,NA,few
TGTGCCAGCAGCCCACGAGCGGGGGCGTACCAAGAGACCCAGTACTTC,CASSPRAGAYQETQYF,TRBJ2-5,16,TRBV7-9,TRBD2,many
TGTGCCAGCAGCTTAGGGGAACCGGACGTGCAGTACTTC,CASSLGEPDVQYF,TRBJ2-7,13,TRBV11-1,NA,many
TGTGCCAGCAGCCGCCCAGGGGTAGCGGGGATAGGGGAGCTGTTTTTT,CASSRPGVAGIGELFF,TRBJ2-2,16,TRBV11-2,TRBD2,many
TGTGCCAGCAGCTCCCGGTTCTCTGGAAACACCATATATTTT,CASSSRFSGNTIYF,TRBJ1-3,14,TRBV4-2,NA,many
TGTGCCAGCTGGGATTTACAGGGCCATGAGCAGTTCTTC,CASWDLQGHEQFF,TRBJ2-1,13,TRBV12-3/TRBV12-4,NA,few
TGTGCCAGCAGCCAAAGCGGGACCCGAGGGGATGAGCAGTTCTTC,CASSQSGTRGDEQFF,TRBJ2-1,15,TRBV11-3,TRBD2,few
TGTGCCAGCAGCTTGGAGCGCACCTACACAGATACGCAGTATTTT,CASSLERTYTDTQYF,TRBJ2-3,15,TRBV5-4,NA,NA
TGTGCCAGCAGCTTAGCCCAGGGGCGCACTGAAGCTTTCTTT,CASSLAQGRTEAFF,TRBJ1-1,14,TRBV11-2,NA,NA
TGCAGCGTTCTAAAGGGGCAGGGGGAGCTGTTTTTT,CSVLKGQGELFF,TRBJ2-2,12,TRBV29-1,NA,NA
TGTGCCAGCAGCCAAGATCTGGGGATGCCCCAGCATTTT,CASSQDLGMPQHF,TRBJ1-5,13,TRBV4-2,NA,many
TGTGCCAGCAGTTACTTTGGCATTCAGTACTTC,CASSYFGIQYF,TRBJ2-4,11,TRBV6-5,NA,many
TGTGCCATCAAGGACCTACCGGGACAGGGGGGAAACACCATATATTTT,CAIKDLPGQGGNTIYF,TRBJ1-3,16,TRBV10-3,TRBD1,NA
TGCAGCGTTGAGGGGGAAGAGACCCAGTACTTC,CSVEGEETQYF,TRBJ2-5,11,TRBV29-1,NA,many
TGTGCCAGCAACCGGGGGACGAATTCACCCCTCCACTTT,CASNRGTNSPLHF,TRBJ1-6,13,TRBV2,NA,NA
TGTGCCAGTAGTATCTTGGACCATAGAGGGGTCCAGGAGCAGTACTTC,CASSILDHRGVQEQYF,TRBJ2-7,16,TRBV19,NA,NA
TGTGCCAGCAGGACCCCTTTTCGGCTAAGCGGCTACACCTTC,CASRTPFRLSGYTF,TRBJ1-2,14,TRBV28,NA,many
TGCAGCGGCCTAGGAGGGGGCACTGAAGCTTTCTTT,CSGLGGGTEAFF,TRBJ1-1,12,TRBV29-1,NA,few
TGCAGCGCCAGGGATGGAGGTGTCCCGCCGTACTTC,CSARDGGVPPYF,TRBJ2-5,12,TRBV29-1,NA,NA
TGTGCCAGCAGTTTAGCCTCGGGCCTCCGAGACTACACCTTC,CASSLASGLRDYTF,TRBJ1-2,14,TRBV12-3/TRBV12-4,NA,NA
TGCAGTGCCACCGGGACTAGCGGGGAAGAGACCCAGTACTTC,CSATGTSGEETQYF,TRBJ2-5,14,TRBV20-1,TRBD2,NA